Shown below are 6 T cell receptor beta chains from a single sample sequenced in a study of T cells in women clearing cervical HPV infection. TCRdb keeps only in-frame clones here, not all; method: immunoSEQ multiplex PCR. In total, the table holds about 30,000 clones. The specimen sequenced was blood buffy coat. Receptors were obtained from a woman aged 18 to 69 with a cervical HPV16 infection that either progressed to CIN3+ or cleared (not recorded which).

The CDR3 DNA, read in part, is TGCAGTGCTCACCCGAAGGAGGGGGCTTCCTACAATGAG. Translated, it gives CSAHPKEGASYNE. The whole CDR3 reads CSAHPKEGASYNEQFF. The J gene is TRBJ2-1, the V gene TRBV20-1; possibly TRBD1 for D (7 bases). The CDR3 end lies 3 residues beyond the end of the read and is filled in from the germline J gene. Germline V gene sequence: CDR1 DFQATT, CDR2 SNEGSKA (reference sequence). V was clipped by 5 bases and J by 1 base, with 18 bases between them. CDR3 length: 16 amino acids.

As concerns this clone: The read stops 3 residues short of the end of the CDR3; the missing end is completed from the germline J gene. The chain recombines TRBV18 with TRBJ2-2, with unresolved D. In germline, CDR1 is KGHSH, CDR2 LQKENI. The CDR3 is 15 residues long. V lost 3 bases and J 5 bases, leaving 13 bases between the germline ends. CDR3 DNA, as far as it was read: TGTGCCAGCTCACCGCAAGAACGAACAACCGGGGAG. Encoded protein: CASSPQERTTGE. The whole CDR3 sequence is CASSPQERTTGELFF.

About this clone itself: The read ends 3 residues shy of where the CDR3 ends; the end is completed using the germline J gene. The chain recombines TRBV20-1 with TRBJ2-3, with 7 bases fitting TRBD2. Germline CDR1 is DFQATT and CDR2 is SNEGSKA (reference sequence). CDR3 length: 16 residues. V shed 0 bases and J 0 bases; nucleotides not matched to a gene: 6. The sequenced part of the CDR3 DNA is TGCAGTGCTAGAGAGGAACTAGCGTCGAGCACAGATACG. Residues: CSAREELASSTDT. The CDR3 in full is CSAREELASSTDTQYF.

About this clone itself: The CDR3 end falls 3 residues outside the read, so it is completed with the germline J gene. The rearrangement joins TRBV7-9 to TRBJ2-7; 10 positions match TRBD1. The CDR3 loop spans 15 amino acids. Germline V gives CDR1 SEHNR, CDR2 FQNEAQ (reference sequence). J lost 2 bases, V lost 7 bases, and 8 bases had no gene match. Here the CDR3 reads CASISDRGPAYEQYF. CDR3 DNA (partial): TGTGCCAGCATCTCCGACAGGGGGCCAGCCTACGAG.

About this clone: The read ends 3 residues early relative to the CDR3; the germline J gene fills the gap. The genes are TRBV30 and TRBJ1-4; 10 positions agree with TRBD1. After removal of 0 bases from V and 5 bases from J, the junction contained 12 bases not matched to a gene. This CDR3 comprises 18 residues. The germline CDR1 and CDR2 sequences are GTSNPN and SVGIG (reference sequence). The CDR3 here is CAWSVRPGQGSWNEKLFF. The part of the CDR3 DNA that was read is TGTGCCTGGAGTGTACGACCGGGACAGGGGAGCTGGAATGAAAAA.

The CDR3 reads CASSLGKQGYEQYF. CDR3 DNA, as far as it was read: TGTGCCAGCAGCTTAGGGAAACAGGGGTACGAG. The rearrangement links TRBV7-8 to TRBJ2-7; TRBD1 agrees at 7 bases. The CDR3 end is not reached by the read, which stops 3 residues before it; the germline J gene fills it in. Germline V CDR1 and CDR2: SGHVS, FQNEAQ. V dropped 1 base and J dropped 4; count of bases not matched to a gene: 4. This CDR3 has 14 residues.